These T cell receptor beta chains were read from a single sample in a study of blood T cell repertoires in COVID-19. Clones were read by immunoSEQ multiplex PCR, and TCRdb kept only the in-frame ones, dropping some. The sample has roughly 47,000 clones; 80% to 90% are singletons. Sequencing used peripheral blood. The receptors stem from a man between 65 and 85 years old with active COVID-19. CDR3s include the opening cysteine and the closing phenylalanine or tryptophan. The order of the fields is D gene, J gene, CDR3 length, V gene, CDR3 protein, CDR3 DNA. D genes are given only for firm matches.

>NA|TRBJ2-6|15|TRBV2
CASRSQGTGANVLTF
TGTGCCAGCAGGTCACAGGGAACTGGGGCCAACGTCCTGACTTTC
>NA|TRBJ1-6|15|TRBV3-1/TRBV3-2
CASSQMTANNSPLHF
TGTGCCAGCAGCCAAATGACAGCGAATAATTCACCCCTCCACTTT
>TRBD1|TRBJ1-1|15|TRBV7-3
CASSLTRTQGAEAFF
TGTGCCAGCAGCTTAACTAGGACTCAGGGGGCTGAAGCTTTCTTT
>TRBD2|TRBJ2-2|15|TRBV5-1
CASSPQRGHTGELFF
TGCGCCAGCAGCCCCCAGCGGGGCCACACCGGGGAGCTGTTTTTT
>NA|TRBJ2-7|12|TRBV28
CASSDLRIKQYF
TGTGCCAGCAGTGACCTGAGGATCAAGCAGTACTTC
>TRBD1|TRBJ1-1|16|TRBV6-5
CASSYFGTGMNTEAFF
TGTGCCAGCAGTTACTTCGGGACAGGGATGAACACTGAAGCTTTCTTT
>NA|TRBJ1-1|15|TRBV6-5
CASSYSREEVTEAFF
TGTGCCAGCAGTTACTCCAGGGAGGAGGTCACTGAAGCTTTCTTT
>TRBD2|TRBJ2-1|18|TRBV6-2/TRBV6-3
CASSLGTSGVSSYNEQFF
TGTGCCAGCAGTTTAGGGACTAGCGGGGTGAGCTCCTACAATGAGCAGTTCTTC
>NA|TRBJ1-2|14|TRBV5-1
CASSLDSGGNGYTF
TGCGCCAGCAGCTTGGACTCCGGAGGCAATGGCTACACCTTC
>NA|TRBJ2-3|15|TRBV3-1/TRBV3-2
CASSQDWAQRDTQYF
TGTGCCAGCAGCCAAGATTGGGCGCAACGAGATACGCAGTATTTT